A selection of T cell receptor beta chains follows, all from one sample in a study of control samples from healthy donors and cancer patients. The repertoire was sequenced with immunoSEQ multiplex PCR; TCRdb's copy has only in-frame clones and lacks some. The sample carries roughly 40,000 clones, 80% to 95% recorded once. Source material: blood. These receptors all come from a woman aged 45-65 years in good health. Both conserved end residues are part of each CDR3. A D gene is named only where the DNA matches it firmly. A row's size may be missing; if present it is once, few, many or a size class.

TRBV28,NA,NA,TRBJ1-1,CASSLGQMNTEAFF,TGTGCCAGCAGTTTAGGACAGATGAACACTGAAGCTTTCTTT
TRBV6-2/TRBV6-3,NA,NA,TRBJ1-3,CASSYSQASGNTIYF,TGTGCCAGCAGTTACTCCCAGGCCTCTGGAAACACCATATATTTT
TRBV24-1,NA,NA,TRBJ1-5,CATSDSGAASNQPQHF,TGTGCCACCAGTGACAGCGGCGCAGCTAGCAATCAGCCCCAGCATTTT
TRBV2,TRBD1,NA,TRBJ1-2,CASSTSDRGRVNYGYTF,TGTGCCAGCAGTACGAGTGACAGGGGGCGCGTTAACTATGGCTACACCTTC
TRBV6-1,NA,NA,TRBJ1-6,CASSAAHFSYNSPLHF,TGTGCCAGCAGTGCGGCTCACTTCTCCTATAATTCACCCCTCCACTTT
TRBV7-6,TRBD2,once,TRBJ2-1,CASSLRAGDHSYNEQFF,TGTGCCAGCAGCTTAAGAGCGGGGGATCACTCCTACAATGAGCAGTTCTTC
TRBV20-1,TRBD1,NA,TRBJ1-2,CSASRQGGYGYTF,TGCAGTGCTAGTCGACAGGGGGGCTATGGCTACACCTTC
TRBV27,TRBD1,NA,TRBJ2-3,CASSSPTDRASGTDTQYF,TGTGCCAGCAGTTCCCCTACGGACAGGGCGAGTGGGACAGATACGCAGTATTTT
TRBV19,TRBD1,NA,TRBJ1-5,CASTKDRDYSNQPQHF,TGTGCCAGTACGAAGGACAGGGATTATAGCAATCAGCCCCAGCATTTT
TRBV27,NA,NA,TRBJ1-2,CASSLKVSTNYGYTF,TGTGCCAGCAGTTTAAAGGTCAGCACAAACTATGGCTACACCTTC
TRBV5-6,NA,NA,TRBJ2-2,CASSLARQGPTGELFF,TGTGCCAGCAGCTTGGCCAGGCAGGGACCTACCGGGGAGCTGTTTTTT
TRBV28,TRBD1,NA,TRBJ2-7,CASNTPSTGEKYEQYF,TGTGCCAGCAACACTCCCTCGACAGGGGAGAAATACGAGCAGTACTTC
TRBV2,NA,NA,TRBJ1-5,CASSEDSGDQPQHF,TGTGCCAGCAGTGAGGATTCGGGGGACCAGCCCCAGCATTTT
TRBV4-2,NA,NA,TRBJ2-1,CASSQDGTNPSYNEQFF,TGTGCCAGCAGCCAAGATGGGACAAACCCCTCCTACAATGAGCAGTTCTTC
TRBV11-2,NA,NA,TRBJ2-1,CASSLYEQFF,TGTGCCAGCAGCTTATATGAGCAGTTCTTC
TRBV28,NA,NA,TRBJ2-7,CASRRSRKHYEQYF,TGTGCCAGCAGAAGGTCCAGAAAACACTACGAGCAGTACTTC
TRBV2,NA,NA,TRBJ2-1,CASSVQNEQFF,TGTGCCAGCAGTGTCCAGAATGAGCAGTTCTTC
TRBV28,TRBD1,once,TRBJ1-1,CASQGQGNTEAFF,TGTGCCAGCCAGGGACAGGGGAACACTGAAGCTTTCTTT
TRBV5-1,NA,NA,TRBJ1-1,CASSLPALNTEAFF,TGCGCCAGCAGCTTGCCCGCTTTGAACACTGAAGCTTTCTTT
TRBV11-2,NA,NA,TRBJ2-6,CASTNIGRGQPPRANVLTF,TGTGCCAGCACCAACATAGGGCGGGGACAGCCCCCCAGGGCCAACGTCCTGACTTTC
TRBV6-4,NA,NA,TRBJ1-1,CASSVLDRATNTEAFF,TGTGCCAGCAGTGTCCTTGACCGGGCCACGAACACTGAAGCTTTCTTT
TRBV5-4,TRBD1,NA,TRBJ1-2,CASTPDREGGYTF,TGTGCCAGCACCCCCGACAGGGAAGGCGGCTACACCTTC
TRBV30,TRBD2,NA,TRBJ2-3,CAWSRLAASTDTQYF,TGTGCCTGGAGTCGTCTAGCGGCATCCACAGATACGCAGTATTTT
TRBV28,TRBD1,NA,TRBJ1-2,CASRPGQLYGYTF,TGTGCCAGCAGGCCGGGACAGCTCTATGGCTACACCTTC
TRBV19,NA,NA,TRBJ2-6,CASKKGVSSSGANVLTF,TGTGCCAGTAAAAAGGGGGTCAGCAGCTCTGGGGCCAACGTCCTGACTTTC
TRBV2,NA,NA,TRBJ1-5,CASSEASENQPQHF,TGTGCCAGCAGTGAAGCGTCAGAAAATCAGCCCCAGCATTTT
TRBV9,NA,NA,TRBJ1-2,CASSVDGDWDYGYTF,TGTGCCAGCAGCGTAGATGGGGATTGGGACTATGGCTACACCTTC
TRBV25-1,NA,NA,TRBJ1-4,CASSEYVEEKLFF,TGTGCCAGCAGTGAATATGTGGAGGAAAAACTGTTTTTT
TRBV11-2,NA,NA,TRBJ1-1,CASSLNTEAFF,TGTGCCAGCAGCTTAAACACTGAAGCTTTCTTT
TRBV7-2,NA,NA,TRBJ2-7,CASSLGSTTTYEQYF,TGTGCCAGCAGCTTAGGATCGACAACTACCTACGAGCAGTACTTC
TRBV18,TRBD1,once,TRBJ2-7,CASSPTTGTGIEYF,TGTGCCAGCTCACCGACGACCGGGACAGGCATTGAGTACTTC
TRBV7-9,NA,NA,TRBJ2-7,CASSLDYEQYF,TGTGCCAGCAGTTTAGACTACGAGCAGTACTTC
TRBV21-1,NA,NA,TRBJ2-1,CASSKWDYNEQFF,TGTGCCAGCAGCAAATGGGACTACAATGAGCAGTTCTTC
TRBV6-2/TRBV6-3,NA,once,TRBJ1-2,CASSLSQVSGLGYTF,TGTGCCAGCAGCCTCTCCCAGGTTTCAGGGCTCGGCTACACCTTC
TRBV11-3,NA,NA,TRBJ1-2,CASSLVIF,TGTGCCAGCAGCTTAGTCATCTTC
TRBV29-1,NA,NA,TRBJ1-1,CSGYTGFAEAFF,TGCAGCGGTTACACAGGGTTCGCCGAAGCTTTCTTT
TRBV5-6,TRBD2,NA,TRBJ2-1,CASSFRLAGRDEQFF,TGTGCCAGCAGCTTTCGGCTAGCGGGGAGGGATGAGCAGTTCTTC
TRBV4-3,NA,NA,TRBJ2-2,CASSNRVNTGELFF,TGCGCCAGCAGTAACAGGGTAAACACCGGGGAGCTGTTTTTT
TRBV7-8,TRBD1,NA,TRBJ2-2,CASSPVGTGINTGELFF,TGTGCCAGCAGCCCTGTCGGGACAGGGATTAACACCGGGGAGCTGTTTTTT
TRBV7-8,TRBD1,NA,TRBJ2-1,CASSLRLTPEGAYEQFF,TGTGCCAGCAGCCTACGACTAACCCCCGAGGGGGCCTATGAGCAGTTCTTC
TRBV5-6,TRBD1,NA,TRBJ1-4,CASSLESNRGGEKLFF,TGTGCCAGCAGCCTAGAATCCAACAGGGGTGGCGAAAAACTGTTTTTT
TRBV6-2/TRBV6-3,NA,few,TRBJ1-1,CASSTGSTEAFF,TGTGCCAGCAGTACAGGGTCCACTGAAGCTTTCTTT
TRBV19,NA,NA,TRBJ1-5,CASSRSDQPQHF,TGTGCCAGTAGTAGGTCCGATCAGCCCCAGCATTTT